This T cell receptor beta chain was observed in a study of blood T cells in healthy people across ages. Findings of the study overall: From one million sequenced T cells, diversity estimates were lower bounds. Relative to aged donors, long-lived donors carried more naive CD4+ cells and displayed higher diversity.

Of note for this clonotype: Its antigen is undetermined.

This CDR3 has 13 residues. The germline CDR1 and CDR2 sequences are SGHTA and FQGNSA. J lost 16 bases, V lost 4 bases, and 10 bases had no gene match. Then a second PCR, running about 6 to 11 cycles, was carried out with a sample-barcoded 5' primer and a J-beta primer mix. Each cDNA molecule was tagged by a template-switch adaptor with 12 random nucleotides. MiXCR, applied by TCRdb to the 5' RACE reads, yields one record per CDR3 protein. The table records about 930,000 distinct CDR3 sequences, 25% to 35% of them present only once. This sample was shared with a second study, whose subject was T cells of mothers and their children.

The chain uses TRBV7-2 and TRBJ1-4; 9 nucleotides align to TRBD1. The receptor was isolated from a woman aged 40 to 49 in good health. Sequenced material: blood. CDR3 amino acids: CASSYEQGAWGFF. In nucleotides, the CDR3 is TGTGCCAGCAGCTACGAACAGGGGGCCTGGGGGTTTTTT.